This entry lists 26 T cell receptor beta chains sequenced from one sample in a study of shared clonotypes between healthy human individuals. TCRdb keeps only in-frame clones here, not all; method: immunoSEQ multiplex PCR. The table includes some 2,500,000 clones, 93% detected once. Sequencing was done on a sample of naive CD4+ T cells from PBMCs. Subset noted: CD45RA+ positively selected. These receptors originate from a man in his late teens or twenties in good health. Some clones in this sample may be carry-over from other donors' samples.

This clone was detected only once. The chain links TRBV6-5 to TRBJ1-2; D might be TRBD1 (5 bases). The germline CDR1 and CDR2 sequences are MNHEY and SVGAGI. This CDR3 contains 12 residues. V lost 2 bases and J 8 bases, leaving 9 bases between the germline ends. DNA of the CDR3: TGTGCCAGCAGTTACACAGGAACGGGCTACACCTTC. It specifies CASSYTGTGYTF.

The rearrangement joins TRBV6-1 to TRBJ1-1; TRBD1 aligns across 10 bases. In germline, CDR1 is MNHNS, CDR2 SASEGT. Trimming took 6 bases from V and 2 from J; bases not matched to a gene: 6. The CDR3 has 15 residues. In DNA, the CDR3 is TGTGCCAGCAGCCTTGGACAGGGGGTAAACACTGAAGCTTTCTTT. Translating gives CASSLGQGVNTEAFF.

As regards this clone: The same CDR3 is also encoded by other DNA sequences in this sample. This chain joins TRBV28 and TRBJ2-7; D gene uncertain. The CDR3 consists of 13 residues. Trimming took off 2 bases at V and 1 base at J, with 6 bases between the two ends. Germline CDR1 and CDR2: MDHEN and SYDVKM. This chain's CDR3 is CASSLGSSYEQYF. Written as DNA, the CDR3 is TGTGCCAGCAGTTTAGGGTCATCCTACGAGCAGTACTTC.

This chain connects TRBV5-1 to TRBJ1-2; D is unresolved. The CDR3 consists of 12 residues. Germline V gene data show CDR1 as SGHRS and CDR2 as YFSETQ. V was shortened by 5 bases and J by 7 bases, with 12 bases between the two germline ends. This CDR3 is CASSTGLLGYTF. The CDR3 region has the DNA TGCGCCAGCAGTACCGGGCTGCTTGGCTACACCTTC.

The chain couples TRBV19 to TRBJ2-3; 7 bases line up with TRBD2. The ends lost 3 bases at V and 7 bases at J; junction bases unmatched: 7. Germline V lookup: CDR1 LNHDA, CDR2 SQIVND (reference sequence). CDR3 length: 14 amino acids. CDR3 nucleotide sequence: TGTGCCAGTAGTATCCGGGCGGGAGTGAATACGCAGTATTTT. Protein sequence: CASSIRAGVNTQYF.

The chain couples TRBV28 to TRBJ2-1; D not resolved. V was shortened by 5 bases and J by 7 bases, with 15 bases between the two germline ends. Per germline, CDR1 MDHEN and CDR2 SYDVKM. The CDR3 is 14 residues long. Here the CDR3 reads CASSPRLTPNEQFF. CDR3 bases: TGTGCCAGCAGTCCACGACTCACCCCTAATGAGCAGTTCTTC. The full variable domain, in which reference TRBV28 and TRBJ2-1 provide the parts outside the CDR3, is DVKVTQSSRYLVKRTGEKVFLECVQDMDHENMFWYRQDPGLGLRLIYFSYDVKMKEKGDIPEGYSVSREKKERFSLILESASTNQTSMYLCASSPRLTPNEQFFGPGTRLTVL.

J is TRBJ2-7 and V is TRBV9; a weak D match, TRBD1 (5 bases). V was trimmed by 0 bases and J by 7 bases, leaving 14 bases between them. CDR1 SGDLS and CDR2 YYNGEE come from the germline V gene. This CDR3 contains 14 residues. CDR3 in amino acids: CASSVEAGPREQYF. The CDR3 DNA reads as TGTGCCAGCAGCGTAGAGGCAGGGCCTAGGGAGCAGTACTTC. The full variable domain, with the rest looked up from reference TRBV9 and TRBJ2-7, is DSGVTQTPKHLITATGQRVTLRCSPRSGDLSVYWYQQSLDQGLQFLIQYYNGEERAKGNILERFSAQQFPDLHSELNLSSLELGDSALYFCASSVEAGPREQYFGPGTRLTVT.

This rearrangement joins TRBV6-1 to TRBJ2-3; D is uncertain. Germline V gene sequence: CDR1 MNHNS, CDR2 SASEGT. The CDR3 loop spans 14 amino acids. With 2 bases removed from V and 5 bases from J, the gap between germline ends came to 11 bases. CDR3 in amino acids: CASSERSRGDTQYF. CDR3 coding DNA: TGTGCCAGCAGTGAAAGGAGTCGTGGAGATACGCAGTATTTT.

Remarks on this clone: Other DNA sequences in this sample translate to the same CDR3. The chain is built from TRBV6-5 and TRBJ1-5, with 9 nucleotides matching TRBD1. V lost 0 bases, J lost 4 bases, and 1 base stayed unmatched. Germline V gives CDR1 MNHEY, CDR2 SVGAGI. The CDR3 consists of 15 residues. CDR3: CASSYSGTGNQPQHF. CDR3 nucleotides: TGTGCCAGCAGTTACTCAGGGACAGGGAATCAGCCCCAGCATTTT.

As for this clone: This same CDR3 is encoded by further DNA sequences in the sample. V gene TRBV19 combines with J gene TRBJ1-5; D not certain. The length of the CDR3 is 13 residues. V lost 1 base and J lost 2, with 3 bases in between. Germline CDR1 and CDR2: LNHDA and SQIVND (reference sequence). This CDR3 reads CASSIARNQPQHF. The CDR3, as DNA: TGTGCCAGTAGTATAGCACGCAATCAGCCCCAGCATTTT.

The chain has TRBV7-3 and TRBJ2-1; 11 nucleotides agree with TRBD2. Trimming at V came to 5 bases and at J to 10 bases, leaving 10 bases not matched to a gene. This CDR3 spans 15 amino acids. Germline V gene sequence: CDR1 SGHTA, CDR2 FQGTGA. The DNA of the CDR3 is TGTGCCAGCAGCCTCGGGACTAGCGGAGCCCGAGAGCAGTTCTTC. This translates into CASSLGTSGAREQFF.

A few counts support this clone. This chain links TRBV11-3 with TRBJ1-1, with D perhaps TRBD1 (6 bases). This CDR3 spans 15 amino acids. V gave up 0 bases and J gave up 1 base, with 9 bases separating them. Germline CDR1 SGHNT, CDR2 YENEEA. The CDR3 coding sequence is TGTGCCAGCAGCTTAGATGGCAGGGGGAACACTGAAGCTTTCTTT. Protein sequence: CASSLDGRGNTEAFF.

CDR3 coding DNA: TGTGCCAGCAGCTTGGTGGGGACACTGAACACTGAAGCTTTCTTT. Protein sequence: CASSLVGTLNTEAFF. The rearrangement links TRBV5-6 to TRBJ1-1, with D perhaps matching TRBD1 (6 bases). This CDR3 is built from 15 residues. The germline CDR1 and CDR2 sequences are SGHDT and YYEEEE. V was trimmed by 0 bases and J by 0 bases, leaving 9 bases between them. Based on the CDR3 plus reference TRBV5-6 and TRBJ1-1, the full variable domain is DAGVTQSPTHLIKTRGQQVTLRCSPKSGHDTVSWYQQALGQGPQFIFQYYEEEERQRGNFPDRFSGHQFPNYSSELNVNALLLGDSALYLCASSLVGTLNTEAFFGQGTRLTVV.

V gene TRBV5-1 combines with J gene TRBJ2-1, with 13 bases identical to TRBD2. Germline CDR1 and CDR2: SGHRS and YFSETQ. Germline trimming cut 4 bases from V and 9 bases from J; bases unmatched to any gene: 7. This CDR3 has 15 amino acids. The CDR3 loop reads CASSRTSGRFGEQFF. For the CDR3, the DNA is TGCGCCAGCAGCAGGACTAGCGGGAGATTTGGTGAGCAGTTCTTC.

The chain links TRBV7-3 to TRBJ2-7; 7 bases are shared with TRBD1. This CDR3 contains 17 residues. From germline, CDR1 is SGHTA and CDR2 FQGTGA. J gave up 1 base and V 5 bases, and 14 bases lay outside the gene matches. The CDR3 nucleotides read TGTGCCAGCAGCCCGACCCGAAGCCAGGGGGTTTCCTACGAGCAGTACTTC. Translating gives CASSPTRSQGVSYEQYF.

This chain uses TRBV19 with TRBJ2-4; TRBD1 agrees at 9 bases. Germline-derived CDR1 and CDR2 are LNHDA and SQIVND (reference sequence). The CDR3 is made up of 18 amino acids. The junction had 9 bases not matched to a gene; V was cut back by 3 bases and J by 0 bases. This CDR3 is CASSIQQGAKIAKNIQYF. The CDR3 DNA follows: TGTGCCAGTAGTATTCAACAGGGGGCCAAAATAGCCAAAAACATTCAGTACTTC.

The rearrangement joins TRBV6-1 to TRBJ2-3, with 8 bases fitting TRBD1. Germline CDR1 is MNHNS and CDR2 is SASEGT. This CDR3 has 15 amino acids. V lost 4 bases, J lost 4 bases, and 7 bases stayed unmatched. The CDR3 sequence: CASSVRQGRPDTQYF. CDR3 nucleotide sequence: TGTGCCAGCAGTGTCAGACAGGGGAGGCCAGATACGCAGTATTTT.

The chain is built from TRBV11-3 and TRBJ2-7, with 7 bases fitting TRBD2. Germline assignment: CDR1 SGHNT and CDR2 YENEEA. This CDR3 region has 14 residues. With V trimmed by 5 bases and J by 3 bases, 7 bases remained unmatched. CDR3 DNA sequence: TGTGCCAGCAGCATAGGGAGGGGCGGCTACGAGCAGTACTTC. Protein product: CASSIGRGGYEQYF.

The CDR3 spells CASSPPGQGIQPQHF. The CDR3 nucleotides read TGTGCCAGCAGTCCTCCGGGACAGGGGATTCAGCCCCAGCATTTT. The rearrangement links TRBV28 to TRBJ1-5, with 10 bases lining up with TRBD1. Trimming removed 5 bases from V and 6 bases from J; junction bases left unmatched: 7. CDR3 length equals 15 residues. The germline gives CDR1 MDHEN, CDR2 SYDVKM.

V usage is TRBV30 and J usage is TRBJ2-7; 7 positions agree with TRBD2. The V gene's germline CDR1 is GTSNPN and CDR2 SVGIG (reference sequence). There are 13 residues in the CDR3. As DNA, the CDR3 is TGTGCTTCGCTAGCGGAAACCTCCTACGAGCAGTACTTC. Its protein product is CASLAETSYEQYF.

The chain employs TRBV6-6 and TRBJ1-1; D gene uncertain. Germline CDR1 MNHNY, CDR2 SVGAGI (reference sequence). CDR3 length: 15 residues. Trimming took 0 bases from V and 1 from J, leaving 9 bases between them. The CDR3 region has the DNA TGTGCCAGCAGTTACTCCCGGAGTGAGAACACTGAAGCTTTCTTT. Encoded protein: CASSYSRSENTEAFF.

The chain has TRBV6-6 and TRBJ1-1; D gene ambiguous. Germline-derived CDR1 and CDR2 are MNHNY and SVGAGI (reference sequence). CDR3 length: 13 amino acids. V lost 2 bases, J lost 2 bases, and 6 bases lay in between. In DNA, the CDR3 is TGTGCCAGCAGTTACGAGCGAAACACTGAAGCTTTCTTT. Protein sequence: CASSYERNTEAFF.

V usage is TRBV5-5 and J usage is TRBJ2-3, with 7 bases that match TRBD2. V lost 0 bases, J lost 4 bases, and 11 bases stayed unmatched. This CDR3 has 17 residues. From germline, CDR1 is SGHKS and CDR2 YYEKEE (reference sequence). This chain's CDR3 is CASSLVGQPGRADTQYF. The CDR3 bases are TGTGCCAGCAGCTTGGTAGGGCAGCCTGGGAGGGCAGATACGCAGTATTTT.

The chain is built from TRBV5-1 and TRBJ2-6; 7 bases map to TRBD1. This CDR3 contains 16 residues. The trim removed 0 bases at V and 6 bases at J, leaving 6 bases unmatched. Germline CDR1 SGHRS, CDR2 YFSETQ. The CDR3 region is CASSLAAGGVANVLTF. The CDR3 DNA sequence: TGCGCCAGCAGCTTGGCGGCAGGGGGAGTGGCCAACGTCCTGACTTTC.

This chain connects TRBV10-1 to TRBJ2-1, with D possibly matching TRBD2 (6 bases). The CDR3 extends over 16 amino acids. Trimming removed 2 bases at V and 4 bases at J, with 15 bases between. CDR1 is WNHNN, CDR2 SYGVQD, per germline (reference sequence). CDR3 in amino acids: CASSERWDSRYNEQFF. The CDR3 DNA follows: TGCGCCAGCAGTGAGAGATGGGACTCTCGTTACAATGAGCAGTTCTTC.

This chain joins TRBV13 and TRBJ2-2, with 9 nucleotides matching TRBD2. This CDR3 region has 18 residues. J lost 4 bases, V lost 5 bases, and 14 bases had no gene match. Germline V lookup: CDR1 PRHDT, CDR2 FYEKMQ (reference sequence). CDR3: CASSRSRGVAGATGELFF. DNA of the CDR3: TGTGCCAGCAGCCGCTCACGCGGAGTAGCGGGAGCCACCGGGGAGCTGTTTTTT.